This T cell receptor (beta chain) was obtained from a study of blood T cells in healthy people across ages. Study-wide context: The template switching approach captured approximately one barcoded beta molecule for every two T cells.

The second PCR ran 7 to 11 cycles with a sample-barcoded 5' primer and J-beta primers. Every single cDNA molecule received a tag from a template-switch adaptor with 12 random nucleotides. TCRdb re-derived calls from the 5' RACE reads in MiXCR, one entry per CDR3 protein. The sample holds some 710,000 distinct CDR3 sequences, 22% seen once. Only a few counts were recorded for this clonotype. The CDR3 covers 15 residues. Germline V CDR1 and CDR2: SGHRS, YFSETQ. J gave up 8 bases and V 0 bases, and 9 bases lay outside the gene matches. V and J are TRBV5-1 and TRBJ1-2; 8 bases match TRBD1. The sample comprised blood. This receptor was taken from a man between 65 and 80 years old in good health. The CDR3 loop is CASSLAVTGVGGYTF. The CDR3 DNA sequence: TGCGCCAGCAGCTTGGCCGTGACAGGGGTCGGAGGCTACACCTTC.